There are a few counts of the clone carrying this TCR beta chain. The antigen is not known. The sample comes from a study of beta chain features in type 1 diabetes. The authors reverse transcribed all of the isolated RNA, so sequencing captured expressed TCRB transcripts. Sequenced by immunoSEQ multiplex PCR; TCRdb stores in-frame clones only, minus some. Of more than 250,000 clones in the sample, around 15% were seen once. The CDR3 length is 13 residues. V lost 0 bases to trimming and J lost 6 bases, with 6 bases between them. CDR1 LNHNV and CDR2 YYDKDF come from the germline V gene (reference sequence). Overall study results and limits: Among patients with Type 1 diabetes, TCRB CDR3s were moderately but significantly shorter in every one of the four CD4+ subsets.

The receptor was derived from a young man with type 1 diabetes. The chain uses TRBV15 and TRBJ1-5; D remains ambiguous. Sequencing used naive CD4+ T cells from blood. The CDR3 sequence is CATSRDPSQPQHF. The CDR3 coding sequence is TGTGCCACCAGCAGAGATCCTAGTCAGCCCCAGCATTTT.